Each of the 22 T cell receptor beta chains below was sequenced from the same sample in a study of blood T cell repertoires in COVID-19. The table came from immunoSEQ multiplex PCR; TCRdb's copy has only in-frame clones and leaves some out. The table includes about 310,000 clones, roughly 87% detected once. What was sequenced was PBMCs or T cells enriched from blood (not recorded which). Receptors originate from a woman younger than 35 who had recovered from COVID-19.

This clone has just a few counts. V usage is TRBV19 and J usage is TRBJ1-5; 10 bases are a match to TRBD1. Unmatched junction bases numbered 2, after V lost 4 bases and J lost 2 bases. CDR3 length equals 15 residues. Germline CDR1 and CDR2: LNHDA and SQIVND (reference sequence). Written as DNA, the CDR3 is TGTGCCAGTAGTACCGGGACAGGGGGCAATCAGCCCCAGCATTTT. It translates to CASSTGTGGNQPQHF. Variable domain in full (rest from reference TRBV19 and TRBJ1-5): DGGITQSPKYLFRKEGQNVTLSCEQNLNHDAMYWYRQDPGQGLRLIYYSQIVNDFQKGDIAEGYSVSREKKESFPLTVTSAQKNPTAFYLCASSTGTGGNQPQHFGDGTRLSIL.

This chain's CDR3 is CASNHRRTSTDTQYF. In nucleotides, the CDR3 is TGTGCCAGCAACCACAGGCGAACTAGCACAGATACGCAGTATTTT. V gene TRBV2 combines with J gene TRBJ2-3; D is possibly TRBD1 (5 bases). V lost 7 bases, J lost 0 bases, and 14 bases lay in between. The germline gives CDR1 SNHLY, CDR2 FYNNEI. The CDR3 has 15 amino acids.

The chain combines TRBV5-1 with TRBJ2-7, with 12 bases fitting TRBD2. V dropped 0 bases and J dropped 3; count of bases not matched to a gene: 4. The CDR3 contains 16 residues. Per the germline V gene, CDR1 is SGHRS and CDR2 is YFSETQ. Here the CDR3 DNA reads TGCGCCAGCAGCTTGGCGTCGACTAGCGGGAGCTACGAGCAGTACTTC. Its protein product is CASSLASTSGSYEQYF.

The V gene is TRBV28, the J gene TRBJ1-1; no definite D call. Trimming pared 0 bases from V and 7 bases from J, leaving 12 bases between. Germline CDR1 MDHEN, CDR2 SYDVKM. This CDR3 has 14 residues. DNA for the CDR3: TGTGCCAGCAGTTTATGGCGGGAGCGTGGTGAAGCTTTCTTT. Amino acids: CASSLWRERGEAFF.

The V gene is TRBV10-3, the J gene TRBJ1-2, with 7 bases identical to TRBD1. The length of the CDR3 is 13 residues. Per germline, CDR1 ENHRY and CDR2 SYGVKD. V gave up 9 bases and J gave up 8 bases; unmatched junction bases: 12. The CDR3 DNA reads as TGTGCCATTGGACAGGATGCTTCCGTAGGCTACACCTTC. Translated, it gives CAIGQDASVGYTF.

The chain uses TRBV2 and TRBJ1-1; 9 nucleotides align to TRBD1. V was clipped by 7 bases and J by 4 bases; unmatched bases: 10. Germline lookup yields CDR1 SNHLY and CDR2 FYNNEI. There are 15 residues in the CDR3. The DNA for the CDR3 is TGTGCCAGCAAGCTCCGGACAGGGGAGGCCACTGAAGCTTTCTTT. Its protein product is CASKLRTGEATEAFF.

V is TRBV11-3 and J is TRBJ2-1, with a possible D match to TRBD1 (5 bases). CDR1 and CDR2 from the germline V gene are SGHNT and YENEEA. The CDR3 is 14 amino acids. V was clipped by 5 bases and J by 4 bases, with 12 bases between them. The CDR3: CASSVQTGYNEQFF. DNA for the CDR3: TGTGCCAGCAGCGTTCAAACAGGATACAATGAGCAGTTCTTC.

This chain connects TRBV7-8 to TRBJ2-3, with TRBD1 matching over 7 bases. J lost 2 bases, V lost 5 bases, and 7 bases had no gene match. CDR3 length equals 15 residues. Germline V gene lookup returns CDR1 SGHVS and CDR2 FQNEAQ. The CDR3 here is CASSRGGEATDTQYF. For the CDR3, the DNA is TGTGCCAGCAGCCGAGGGGGCGAGGCCACAGATACGCAGTATTTT.

V gene TRBV5-1 combines with J gene TRBJ2-7; 10 bases are shared with TRBD2. V was clipped by 1 base and J by 7 bases; unmatched bases: 8. The CDR3 extends over 15 amino acids. Germline V CDR1 and CDR2: SGHRS, YFSETQ. The CDR3 loop reads CASSLSSGSFQEQYF. DNA of the CDR3: TGCGCCAGCAGCTTGTCTAGCGGGAGTTTTCAGGAGCAGTACTTC.

This chain links TRBV25-1 with TRBJ2-1; D is ambiguous. The length of the CDR3 is 16 residues. With 1 base removed from V and 2 bases from J, the gap between germline ends came to 12 bases. CDR1 is MGHDK and CDR2 is SYGVNS in the germline V gene. CDR3 loop: CASSELTGSAYNEQFF. The CDR3 nucleotides read TGTGCCAGCAGTGAATTGACCGGGTCCGCCTACAATGAGCAGTTCTTC.

The chain uses TRBV7-7 and TRBJ2-7; 8 bases are a match to TRBD2. The germline CDR1 and CDR2 sequences are SSHAT and FNYEAQ (reference sequence). The CDR3 has 16 amino acids. V was clipped by 2 bases and J by 2 bases; unmatched bases: 8. The CDR3 DNA is TGTGCCAGCAGCTTATGGGCTAGCGGGCGACCCTACGAGCAGTACTTC. This gives the protein CASSLWASGRPYEQYF. The full variable domain, in which reference TRBV7-7 and TRBJ2-7 provide the parts outside the CDR3, is GAGVSQSPRYKVTKRGQDVTLRCDPISSHATLYWYQQALGQGPEFLTYFNYEAQPDKSGLPSDRFSAERPEGSISTLTIQRTEQRDSAMYRCASSLWASGRPYEQYFGPGTRLTVT.

The chain links TRBV2 to TRBJ1-1; 7 bases line up with TRBD1. V dropped 8 bases and J dropped 3; count of bases not matched to a gene: 9. Germline V lookup: CDR1 SNHLY, CDR2 FYNNEI. CDR3 length: 14 amino acids. The CDR3, as DNA: TGTGCCAGCGGCTTAAGGGACAGTTACACTGAAGCTTTCTTT. It encodes CASGLRDSYTEAFF.

In the case of this clone: Other DNA sequences of this sample code for an identical CDR3. The rearrangement uses TRBV7-2 and TRBJ1-5; TRBD1 matches 7 bases. Germline V lookup: CDR1 SGHTA, CDR2 FQGNSA. The CDR3 spans 15 residues. The junction had 4 bases not matched to a gene; V was cut back by 1 base and J by 4 bases. The CDR3 protein is CASSLGQGENQPQHF. CDR3 nucleotides: TGTGCCAGCAGCTTAGGGCAGGGGGAGAATCAGCCCCAGCATTTT.

The table lists this clone with a few counts. The genes are TRBV6-4 and TRBJ2-3; 10 nucleotides agree with TRBD1. V shed 4 bases and J 5 bases; nucleotides not matched to a gene: 6. Germline assignment: CDR1 MRHNA and CDR2 SNTAGT. The CDR3 is made up of 15 amino acids. The CDR3 DNA sequence: TGTGCCAGCAGTGTCGGGACAGGGGAAAGAGATACGCAGTATTTT. Residues: CASSVGTGERDTQYF.

The chain combines TRBV9 with TRBJ2-2; 10 nucleotides agree with TRBD1. CDR3 size: 16 residues. Germline V gene data show CDR1 as SGDLS and CDR2 as YYNGEE. V was clipped by 3 bases and J by 8 bases; unmatched bases: 10. The CDR3 nucleotides read TGTGCCAGCAGCGACTTCGTGGACAGGGGGTCGGGGGAGCTGTTTTTT. Translating it yields CASSDFVDRGSGELFF.

CDR3 bases: TGTGCCAGCTCCCGGGTCAGGGCCTTCAATGAGCAGTTCTTC. Its translation: CASSRVRAFNEQFF. This chain joins TRBV27 and TRBJ2-1; tentatively, D is TRBD1 (5 bases). V was pared by 8 bases and J by 6 bases, with 17 bases between. The CDR3 is made up of 14 amino acids. Germline CDR1 reads MNHEY; CDR2 reads SMNVEV (reference sequence).

The rearrangement uses TRBV27 and TRBJ2-1; D may be TRBD2 (5 bases). V shed 8 bases and J shed 4 bases, with 12 bases lying between them. The CDR3 has 13 residues. Germline values: CDR1 MNHEY, CDR2 SMNVEV (reference sequence). The CDR3 DNA sequence: TGTGCCAGCCAGGCGGGTACTTACAATGAGCAGTTCTTC. It is translated as CASQAGTYNEQFF.

This rearrangement joins TRBV28 to TRBJ1-1, with TRBD1 matching 7 bases. Trimming cost V 8 bases and J 0 bases; bases outside gene matches: 6. This CDR3 has 14 residues. CDR1 is MDHEN, CDR2 SYDVKM, per germline. CDR3 in amino acids: CASRHTGVNTEAFF. For the CDR3, the DNA is TGTGCCAGCCGCCACACAGGGGTGAACACTGAAGCTTTCTTT.

The rearrangement uses TRBV24-1 and TRBJ2-5; the D is unclear. CDR3 length equals 11 residues. Germline V gene data show CDR1 as KGHDR and CDR2 as SFDVKD. Trimming pared 6 bases from V and 4 bases from J, leaving 5 bases between. The chain's CDR3 is CATSSGETQYF. DNA of the CDR3: TGTGCCACCAGTTCCGGAGAGACCCAGTACTTC.

Regarding this clone: This sample also contains other DNA sequences that code for the same CDR3. The chain carries TRBV6-5 and TRBJ1-2; 7 nucleotides agree with TRBD1. V lost 2 bases and J lost 4; bases outside the gene matches: 4. Germline lookup yields CDR1 MNHEY and CDR2 SVGAGI. The CDR3 extends over 14 amino acids. The CDR3 DNA reads as TGTGCCAGCAGTTACGGGGGACAGCCCTATGGCTACACCTTC. Translating it yields CASSYGGQPYGYTF.

This clone has just one count. The chain links TRBV3-1 (or the pseudogene TRBV3-2) to TRBJ2-2, with 10 bases matching TRBD1. This CDR3 region has 19 residues. Germline lookup yields CDR1 LGHDT and CDR2 YNNKEL (reference sequence). V dropped 2 bases and J dropped 5; count of bases not matched to a gene: 14. CDR3 loop: CASSQRIGTGATRTGELFF. In DNA form, the CDR3 reads TGTGCCAGCAGCCAAAGGATCGGGACAGGGGCTACGCGGACCGGGGAGCTGTTTTTT.

Comments on this clone: Within the sample, other DNA sequences also encode this same CDR3. V gene TRBV28 combines with J gene TRBJ1-1; TRBD1 matches 7 bases. The germline V gene encodes CDR1 MDHEN and CDR2 SYDVKM. This CDR3 contains 14 residues. V was clipped by 6 bases and J by 0 bases; unmatched bases: 4. The DNA for the CDR3 is TGTGCCAGCAGGGCGGGACAGTTGAACACTGAAGCTTTCTTT. Protein sequence: CASRAGQLNTEAFF.